This T cell receptor (beta chain) is from a study of T cells in tumors after PD-1 blockade. Study-wide context: Treatment was either pembrolizumab 200 mg every 3 weeks or cemiplimab 350 mg every 2 weeks. A subset received ongoing vismodegib 150 mg daily alongside anti-PD-1 therapy. Peripheral blood samples averaged around 33,000 unique clonotypes and 95,000 to 120,000 templates.

Data came from immunoSEQ multiplex PCR; TCRdb stores just in-frame clones and leaves some out. The data show approximately 6,000 clones, roughly 80% seen once. Tumor or blood genomic DNA was sequenced, with inputs of about 550 ng to 6,004 ng. The CDR3 consists of 15 residues. Germline loops: CDR1 KGHSH, CDR2 LQKENI. V shed 6 bases and J 4 bases; nucleotides not matched to a gene: 8. This TCR came from a human donor with advanced basal cell or squamous cell carcinoma (not recorded which). This chain connects TRBV18 to TRBJ1-4; 7 nucleotides line up with TRBD1. Sequencing was performed on PBMCs, taken after anti-PD-1 therapy. In nucleotides, the CDR3 is TGTGCCAGCTCGCCGACAGGGCCCGGTAATGAAAAACTGTTTTTT. This sequence encodes CASSPTGPGNEKLFF. The variable domain in full, completed from reference TRBV18 and TRBJ1-4, reads NAGVMQNPRHLVRRRGQEARLRCSPMKGHSHVYWYRQLPEEGLKFMVYLQKENIIDESGMPKERFSAEFPKEGPSILRIQQVVRGDSAAYFCASSPTGPGNEKLFFGSGTQLSVL.